The clone carrying this T cell receptor (beta chain) was detected ten times or more. Antigen unknown. The data were taken from a study of T-cell reconstitution after alpha-beta-depleted transplantation in children. Findings and caveats of the study: A year post-transplant, T-cell counts and diversity derived mostly from newly produced T cells. Elevated TCRbeta diversity at day 60 was traced, in some patients, to surviving recipient T cells and thymic progenitors. The origin of alpha-beta T cells about two months after transplant was reportedly several hundred expanded graft clones.

Preparing the TCRbeta library involved the use of unique molecular identifiers. TCRdb re-called the PCR reads with MiXCR, one entry per CDR3 protein. Here the sample spans 700,000 to 850,000 distinct CDR3 sequences, roughly 16% being singletons. This CDR3 region has 15 residues. The germline V gene has CDR1 SGHRS and CDR2 YFSETQ. After removal of 5 bases from V and 9 bases from J, the junction contained 7 bases not matched to a gene. Sequencing was performed on PBMCs, mostly from graft donor cells, taken 360 days after TCRalphabeta/CD19-depleted stem cell transplant. The TCR originated in a male patient between 10 and 17 years old who had a stem cell transplant for acute lymphoblastic leukemia, so the T cells may come from the graft donor. The chain joins TRBV5-1 to TRBJ2-1; 14 nucleotides agree with TRBD2. CDR3 sequence reads: CASRSGLAGVSEQFF. The CDR3 nucleotides are TGCGCCAGCAGATCGGGACTAGCGGGAGTAAGTGAGCAGTTCTTC.